This T cell receptor beta chain was sequenced for a study of T cell repertoires in cytomegalovirus infection. Turning to the study itself: Indications came from public TCR beta signatures; they pointed to CMV infection and to a matching HLA type.

Each CDR3 protein is one row after TCRdb ran MiXCR on the reads. The sample lists about 530,000 distinct CDR3 sequences, approximately 25% seen once, with about 13% in the top ten. Study outcomes and limitations: Clonotype analysis showed dominance of the ex vivo response by HLA-C-restricted CMV-specific TCR beta clonotypes. Pooled public TCR beta family frequency picked out CMV carriers with the relevant HLA.

The CDR3 is made up of 14 amino acids. CDR1 is SGHTA and CDR2 is FQGNSA in the germline V gene. Unmatched junction bases numbered 5, after V lost 4 bases and J lost 4 bases. This clonotype was detected ten times or more. Its antigen is not identified. The receptor was isolated from a human donor in good health (CMV status not recorded). Some clones in this sample may be carry-over from other donors' samples. V gene TRBV7-2 combines with J gene TRBJ1-1; TRBD1 matches at 8 bases. What was sequenced was PBMCs. CDR3: CASSSYRGITEAFF. CDR3 coding DNA: TGTGCCAGCAGCTCCTACAGGGGGATCACTGAAGCTTTCTTT. Full variable domain (remainder filled in from reference TRBV7-2 and TRBJ1-1): GAGVSQSPSNKVTEKGKDVELRCDPISGHTALYWYRQSLGQGLEFLIYFQGNSAPDKSGLPSDRFSAERTGGSVSTLTIQRTQQEDSAVYLCASSSYRGITEAFFGQGTRLTVV.